This T cell receptor (beta chain) derives from a study of regulatory T cells in long-lasting Graves disease. Study outcomes and limitations: It is possible that accuracy was reduced by the small size of the sample.

CDR1 is SQVTM, CDR2 ANQGSEA, per germline. CDR3 length: 13 amino acids. V lost 5 bases to trimming and J lost 2 bases, with 12 bases between them. Building the TCR beta libraries relied on iRepertoire HTBI primers, and CDR3 regions underwent Arm-PCR. TCRdb re-analysed the multiplex PCR reads in MiXCR, keeping a single row per CDR3 protein. Among about 460,000 distinct CDR3 sequences listed, 12% to 15% were seen once. This clonotype was observed many times. Antigen specificity is unknown. Time point noted: newly diagnosed GD, antithyroid drugs for less than 3 months. Preparation of the TCR library used RNA extracted from PBMCs. The data also belong to a second study, concerning T cells in Graves' hyperthyroidism and ophthalmopathy.

This TCR was sampled from a woman aged 45 to 65 with Graves disease. Sequencing used peripheral blood mononuclear cells (PBMCs), obtained at new diagnosis, from a patient treated with antithyroid drugs. The gene calls are TRBV29-1 and TRBJ2-5; D gene uncertain. CDR3 coding DNA: TGCAGCGTTTTTAGGTTCAGGCAAGAGACCCAGTACTTC. It is translated as CSVFRFRQETQYF.